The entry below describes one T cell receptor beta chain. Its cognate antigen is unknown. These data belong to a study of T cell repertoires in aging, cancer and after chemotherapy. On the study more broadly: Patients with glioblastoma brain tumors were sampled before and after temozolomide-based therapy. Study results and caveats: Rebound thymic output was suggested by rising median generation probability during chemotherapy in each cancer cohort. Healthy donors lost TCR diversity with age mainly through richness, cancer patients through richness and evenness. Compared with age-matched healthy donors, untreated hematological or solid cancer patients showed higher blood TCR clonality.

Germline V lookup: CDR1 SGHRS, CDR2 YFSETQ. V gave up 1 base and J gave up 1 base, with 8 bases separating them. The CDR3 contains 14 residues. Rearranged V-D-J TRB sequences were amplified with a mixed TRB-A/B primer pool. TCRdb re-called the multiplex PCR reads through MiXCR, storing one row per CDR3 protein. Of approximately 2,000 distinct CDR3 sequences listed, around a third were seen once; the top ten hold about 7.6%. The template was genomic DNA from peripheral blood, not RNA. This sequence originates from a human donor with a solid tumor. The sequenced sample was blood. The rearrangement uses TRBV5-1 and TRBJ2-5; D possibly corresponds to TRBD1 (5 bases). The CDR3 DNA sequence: TGCGCCAGCAGCTTGCCAGGGTCCCAAGAGACCCAGTACTTC. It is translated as CASSLPGSQETQYF.